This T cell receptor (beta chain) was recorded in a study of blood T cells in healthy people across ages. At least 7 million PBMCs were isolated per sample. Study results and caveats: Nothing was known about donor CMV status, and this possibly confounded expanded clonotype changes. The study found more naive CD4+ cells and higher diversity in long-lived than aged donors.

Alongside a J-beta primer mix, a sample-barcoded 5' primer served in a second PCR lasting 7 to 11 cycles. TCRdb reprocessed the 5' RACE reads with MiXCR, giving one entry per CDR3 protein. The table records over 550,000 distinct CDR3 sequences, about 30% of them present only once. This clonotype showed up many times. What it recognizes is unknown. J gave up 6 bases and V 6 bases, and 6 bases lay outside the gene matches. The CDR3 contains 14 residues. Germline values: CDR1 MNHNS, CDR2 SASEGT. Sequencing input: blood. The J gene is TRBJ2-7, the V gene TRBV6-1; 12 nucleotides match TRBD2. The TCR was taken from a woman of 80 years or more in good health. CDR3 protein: CASRPLAGGLEQYF. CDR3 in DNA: TGTGCCAGCAGACCCCTAGCGGGGGGGCTCGAGCAGTACTTC.